This TCR beta chain was sequenced during a study of cytomegalovirus exposure and HLA in healthy donors. Whole-study findings and limits: Earlier analysis found most TCR beta V segments productive about 87% or about 30% of the time. The authors later linked a missense DCLRE1C variant to TCR beta V- and J-gene trimming. In a later analysis, approximately 15,000 TCR beta sequences were associated with HLA alleles at 0.05 false discovery rate.

V gave up 0 bases and J gave up 5 bases; unmatched junction bases: 3. The CDR3 loop spans 15 amino acids. Per the germline V gene, CDR1 is SEHNR and CDR2 is FQNEAQ (reference sequence). This clone occurred a few times. Its antigen remains unknown. Both 60 Vbeta primers and 13 Jbeta primers went into the PCR. Only in-frame clones appear in the TCRdb table, and some are missing; sequencing was by immunoSEQ multiplex PCR. The repertoire holds about 130,000 clones, around 63% seen once, with about 1.5% in the top ten. The rearrangement links TRBV7-9 to TRBJ2-5; 10 nucleotides agree with TRBD2. This clonotype originated in a human donor in good health. What was sequenced was PBMCs. The CDR3 coding sequence is TGTGCCAGCAGCTTAGCCGGGACTAGCGCCGAGACCCAGTACTTC. Its translation is CASSLAGTSAETQYF.